This TCR beta chain was profiled in a study of cytomegalovirus exposure and HLA in healthy donors (dated by TCRdb to about 2017). Describing the broader study: The roughly 650 repertoires of the first cohort and the 95 to 150 validation repertoires were produced on the same platform, according to a later analysis. The study was designed to test whether signatures of past pathogen exposure could be identified by cataloging public T cell receptors. A separate validation cohort of approximately 130 different subjects was used in addition to the roughly 700-subject first cohort. High-throughput TCR immunosequencing, statistical association of individual TCRs with disease status, and machine learning were combined to predict cytomegalovirus infection status.

The cysteine opens and the phenylalanine closes a CDR3 of 14 amino acids. The kept DNA is CDR3 alone, 42 bases in frame from the first base. The germline V gene (reference sequence) gives CDR1 as SEHNR and CDR2 as FQNEAQ. V and J are truncated by 0 bases and 5 bases respectively, leaving an intervening sequence of 10 bases. The donors belonged to the validation cohort of around 110 subjects, which was separate from the approximately 660-subject first cohort. Study-wide findings and limitations: The classifier was reported to diagnose cytomegalovirus status with high specificity and sensitivity in both the original and validation cohorts. Most TCR sequences were observed very rarely across donors, whereas some public TCRs were present in many individuals. The study gave a list of about 170 TCR beta chains associated with cytomegalovirus. The authors suggested that the approach could potentially be extended to other disease states and immunological phenotypes. In vitro tests confirmed that three of the cytomegalovirus-associated TCR beta chains recognize cytomegalovirus antigens. In a later analysis, TCRs clustered in the first cohort were found to also tend to co-occur in the 130 or so validation repertoires, with 85% to 95% of cluster scores above 0. The validation cohort had no HLA typing available for a later analysis, so co-occurrence within that cohort was assessed over all 120 repertoires.

The table lists this clone with a count of one. The antigen this receptor binds is unknown. No much larger clonotype is one base removed from it; base qualities were not supplied. The library was made by the immunoSEQ multiplex PCR assay. Per the authors' processing: A statistical classification framework was developed to diagnose cytomegalovirus status using the catalog of TCR beta chain sequences. TCRdb holds this immuneACCESS table with in-frame rearrangements only. Some clones are missing; in checked studies, unresolved V genes explain under half, and the rest has no known cause. Clonal size and the V and J genes are those of that table, whereas D and trimming came from the DNA. In all, the sample holds about 180,000 clones, and approximately 87% of those were seen once. The ten largest clones add up to roughly 1.5% of the sample.

The clonotype comes from a woman between 25 and 40 years old in good health and CMV-seronegative. The chain is encoded by TRBV7-9 joined to TRBJ2-5, and possibly TRBD2, on 5 matching bases. The sample consisted of PBMCs. The DNA sequence is given as TGTGCCAGCAGCTTAGCGCCCGGAGGTGAGACCCAGTACTTC. Its protein product is CASSLAPGGETQYF.